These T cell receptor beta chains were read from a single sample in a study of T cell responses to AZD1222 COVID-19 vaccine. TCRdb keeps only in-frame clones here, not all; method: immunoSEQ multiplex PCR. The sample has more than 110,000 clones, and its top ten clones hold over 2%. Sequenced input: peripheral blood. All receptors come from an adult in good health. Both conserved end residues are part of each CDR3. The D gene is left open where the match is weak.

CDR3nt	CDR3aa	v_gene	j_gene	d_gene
TGTGCCAGCGGGAATCAGGGATCTGGAAACACCATATATTTT	CASGNQGSGNTIYF	TRBV28	TRBJ1-3	.
TGTGCCAGCAGTTACGTGGGGGTTGGAGAGACCCAGTACTTC	CASSYVGVGETQYF	TRBV6-2/TRBV6-3	TRBJ2-5	.
TGTGCCAGCTCATCCGGACTAGTCCCAGATACGCAGTATTTT	CASSSGLVPDTQYF	TRBV18	TRBJ2-3	TRBD2
TGTGCCAGCTGTCTGGGGAGCTCCTATAATTCACCCCTCCACTTT	CASCLGSSYNSPLHF	TRBV6-5	TRBJ1-6	.
TGCGCCAGCAGCCCACTAACCGGCAGGAACGAAGCTTTCTTT	CASSPLTGRNEAFF	TRBV4-1	TRBJ1-1	.
TGCGCCAGCAGCAGGAGAACAGGGGCCTACGAGCAGTACTTC	CASSRRTGAYEQYF	TRBV5-1	TRBJ2-7	TRBD1
TGTGCCAGCAGCCCCGACACAGGGTACCTTGGGGACATTCAGTACTTC	CASSPDTGYLGDIQYF	TRBV5-4	TRBJ2-4	.
TGCGCCAGCAGTTCAGGACAGACTGGAAACACCATATATTTT	CASSSGQTGNTIYF	TRBV5-1	TRBJ1-3	.
TGTGCCTGGAGTGTACCAAGGACTAGCAATTCACCCCTCCACTTT	CAWSVPRTSNSPLHF	TRBV30	TRBJ1-6	.
TGTGCCAGCAGCCAAGAATCGGGGGCGATCACCGGGGAGCTGTTTTTT	CASSQESGAITGELFF	TRBV4-2	TRBJ2-2	.
TGTGCCACCCCTTTGCATCCGGGGGCGGGCACCGGGGAGCTGTTTTTT	CATPLHPGAGTGELFF	TRBV28	TRBJ2-2	.
TGCGCCAGCAGTGAAGGGGAGGGGACCTATGGCTACACCTTC	CASSEGEGTYGYTF	TRBV10-2	TRBJ1-2	.
TGTGCCAGCAGTCTTGCGGGGGGGACAGATACGCAGTATTTT	CASSLAGGTDTQYF	TRBV6-2/TRBV6-3	TRBJ2-3	TRBD2
TGCGCCAGCAGCCCTCCGGGACAGGGGTACAATGAGCAGTTCTTC	CASSPPGQGYNEQFF	TRBV4-1	TRBJ2-1	TRBD1
TGTGCCAGCAGCCCCGGGAACAATTACGAGCAGTACTTC	CASSPGNNYEQYF	TRBV13	TRBJ2-7	.
TGTGCCAGCTCACCTCGGGACACAAGGAACGAGCAGTACTTC	CASSPRDTRNEQYF	TRBV18	TRBJ2-7	.
TGTGCCAGTAGTCCCGGGTCTAACTATGGCTACACCTTC	CASSPGSNYGYTF	TRBV19	TRBJ1-2	.
TGTGCCATCACGGAACCCCCCTACGAGCAGTACTTC	CAITEPPYEQYF	TRBV10-3	TRBJ2-7	.
TGTGCCACCAGCAGAGATCGGGGAGCTGAAGCTTTCTTT	CATSRDRGAEAFF	TRBV15	TRBJ1-1	.